This entry describes one T cell receptor (beta chain). This clonotype is medium-sized (0.01 to 0.1%), judged from its frequency; no count is recorded. What antigen it recognizes has not been identified. The data derive from a study of T cell clusters in autoimmune cytopenias (dated by TCRdb to between 2019 and 2020). Context from the whole study: Healthy donor controls had a mean age of about 50 years and a median age of approximately 62 years, with 22 of 43 female. Per sample, TRB sequencing gave a median depth of about 52,000 reads and a median of approximately 2,500 distinct TRB clonotypes. TRB and IGH repertoires from peripheral blood were sequenced in autoimmune cytopenia patients at active disease and during treatment follow-up, with healthy, CLL and autoimmune hepatitis controls included alongside. The study aimed to test whether autoimmune cytopenia patients carry a disease-specific immune repertoire signature usable as a blood-based biomarker. For primary cytopenia, the controls were 20 to 30 age-matched healthy donors, and for secondary cytopenia, the controls were around 15 age-matched CLL patients. Autoimmune hepatitis repertoires were compared with those of about two dozen age- and sex-matched healthy donors.

The paper as a whole reports these results and caveats: Shifts in the TRB repertoire, including less even repertoires in secondary cytopenia and CLL, were mostly a reflection of lymphoma bias and not of autoimmunity. Healthy donors had almost three times as many exclusive TRB clusters as active autoimmune hepatitis patients, a finding consistent with an autoimmunity-wide signature. The T cell clusters were defined in silico only, and their functional role remained to be validated experimentally. GLIPH suggested that primary autoimmune cytopenia patients lacked physiological T cell clusters: 55 or so clusters were exclusive to healthy donors versus fewer than 20 exclusive to patients. In the comparison of secondary cytopenia with CLL, no cluster-lack signature showed up, apparently because the dominant lymphoma-associated repertoire masked the signature.

To amplify TRB rearrangements, a touch-down multiplex PCR protocol was run with the TRB-A and TRB-B primer pools combined in a single tube. Illumina adapters and sample indices were added to the amplicons through two consecutive PCR reactions using Phusion HS II polymerase. The amplicons were gel-purified using the NucleoSpin Gel and PCR Clean-up kit, after which quantification was performed by Qubit and quality was checked on an Agilent 2100 Bioanalyzer. Sequencing of the libraries was done on an Illumina MiSeq with 600-cycle, single-indexed, paired-end runs. The original methods were these. TRB reads were aligned and assembled with MiXCR version 2.1.12 using the default MiXCR reference library. A clone was defined by each unique CDR3 nucleotide sequence, and analysis was restricted to productive sequences with at least two reads. Repertoire diversity was assessed by alpha-parameterized diversity profiles (alpha 0 to 5), including Shannon (alpha 1) and Simpson (alpha 2) indices, computed with an R script. The tcR package was used to compute combinatorial TRB VJ usage, which was then compared between cohorts by principal component analysis with ade4. GLIPH was used to cluster TCRbeta CDR3s in pairs of cohorts matched for age and read depth, and a Wilcoxon test was used to compare cluster frequencies. After TCRdb reprocessed the reads, each CDR3 protein sequence was kept as one row, without DNA. These V and J calls rely on TCRdb rather than the paper's analysis. The sample table holds about 6,700 distinct CDR3 sequences. The leading ten clones occupy more than 4% of the sample.

TRB amplification used 200 to 300 ng of peripheral blood genomic DNA, roughly 41,000 genome equivalents, per sample. Reading from cysteine to phenylalanine, the CDR3 counts 14 amino acids. No coding sequence is recorded. Based on the germline V gene (reference sequence), the CDR1 and CDR2 sequences are GTSNPN and SVGIG. These records were also assigned to another study, of T cell repertoires in aging, cancer and after chemotherapy. As the second paper documents: The donors fell into six age groups ranging from 30 or younger to 70 or older, and each group had at least three individuals. Healthy donor control TCR repertoires were recorded over several months to years and showed clear clonal overlap across re-sampling. The full dataset contained millions of TCR reads. Significantly lower blood TCR diversity and higher clonality were observed in untreated patients with hematological or solid cancers than in age-matched healthy donors. Declining TCR diversity with age in healthy donors was mainly explained by loss of richness; in cancer patients, loss of evenness also contributed. In both cancer cohorts, median generation probability rose over the chemotherapy interval, which suggests that the repertoire was reconstituted through rebound thymic output. According to the authors, the repertoire data do not permit conclusions about immunological memory after chemotherapy. The study profiled peripheral blood TCR beta repertoires from healthy donors and cancer patients to examine immunoaging and T cell reconstitution after chemotherapy. A cohort of 220 or so cancer patients (about 93 with hematological and approximately 120 with solid cancers) was assembled, and 95 to 100 healthy donors were included as a reference group. TRB sequences were processed with MiXCR versions 2.12 and 3.0.5. The repertoire metrics were Shannon diversity, evenness, clonality (calculated as one minus evenness), and diversity profiles parameterized by alpha from 0 to 5. The IGoR algorithm was used to calculate generation probabilities of clones in the paired pre- and post-chemotherapy samples.

This chain joins TRBV30 to TRBJ1-2; TCRdb names TRBD1, which stays unverified in the absence of DNA. Sequencing was done on a sample of peripheral blood. The sequence came from a human donor in good health. The CDR3 in this case is CAWRGAGLNYGYTF.